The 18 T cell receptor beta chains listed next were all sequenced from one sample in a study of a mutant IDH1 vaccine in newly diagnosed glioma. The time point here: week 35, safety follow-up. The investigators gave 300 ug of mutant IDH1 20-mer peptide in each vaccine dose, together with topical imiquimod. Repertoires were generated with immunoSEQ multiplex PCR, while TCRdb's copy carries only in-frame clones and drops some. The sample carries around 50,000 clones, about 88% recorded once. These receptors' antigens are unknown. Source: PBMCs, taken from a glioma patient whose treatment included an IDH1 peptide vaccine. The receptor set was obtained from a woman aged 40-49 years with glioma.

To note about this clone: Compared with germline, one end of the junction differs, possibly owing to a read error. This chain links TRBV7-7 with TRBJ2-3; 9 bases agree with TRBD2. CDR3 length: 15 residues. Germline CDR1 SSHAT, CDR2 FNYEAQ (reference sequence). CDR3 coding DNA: TGTGCTAGCAGCTTGACTAGCGGCAGCACAGATACGCAGTATTTT. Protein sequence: CASSLTSGSTDTQYF. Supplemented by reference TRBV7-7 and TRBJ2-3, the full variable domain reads GAGVSQSPRYKVTKRGQDVTLRCDPISSHATLYWYQQALGQGPEFLTYFNYEAQPDKSGLPSDRFSAERPEGSISTLTIQRTEQRDSAMYRCASSLTSGSTDTQYFGPGTRLTVL.

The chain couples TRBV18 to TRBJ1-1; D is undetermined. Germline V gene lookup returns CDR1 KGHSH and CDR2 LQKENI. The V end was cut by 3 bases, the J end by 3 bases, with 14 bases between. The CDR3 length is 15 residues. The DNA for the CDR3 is TGTGCCAGCTCACCCCTGGCAAGTAGGTACACTGAAGCTTTCTTT. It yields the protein CASSPLASRYTEAFF.

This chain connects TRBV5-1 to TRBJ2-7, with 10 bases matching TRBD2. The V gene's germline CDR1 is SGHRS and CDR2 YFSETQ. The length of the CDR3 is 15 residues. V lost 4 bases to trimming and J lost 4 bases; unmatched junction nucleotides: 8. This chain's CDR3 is CASSRGTSGIYEQYF. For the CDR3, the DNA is TGCGCCAGCAGCAGGGGAACTAGCGGGATTTACGAGCAGTACTTC.

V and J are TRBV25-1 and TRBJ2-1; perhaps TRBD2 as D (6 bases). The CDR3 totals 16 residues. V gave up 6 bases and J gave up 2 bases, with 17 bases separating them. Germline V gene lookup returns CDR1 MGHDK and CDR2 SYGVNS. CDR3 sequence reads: CASSDFTSTAYNEQFF. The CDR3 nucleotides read TGTGCCAGCAGCGACTTTACTAGCACGGCCTACAATGAGCAGTTCTTC.

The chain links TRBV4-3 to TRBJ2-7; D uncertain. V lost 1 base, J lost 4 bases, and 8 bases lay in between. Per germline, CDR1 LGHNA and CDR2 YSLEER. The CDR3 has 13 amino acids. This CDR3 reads CASSQGGGYEQYF. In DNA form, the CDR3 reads TGCGCCAGCAGCCAAGGGGGTGGGTACGAGCAGTACTTC.

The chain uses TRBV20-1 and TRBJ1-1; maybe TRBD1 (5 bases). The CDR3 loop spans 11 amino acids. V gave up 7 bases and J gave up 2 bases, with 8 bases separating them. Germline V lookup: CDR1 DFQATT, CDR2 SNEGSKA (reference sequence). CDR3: CSGQLNTEAFF. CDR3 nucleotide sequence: TGCAGTGGACAGTTAAACACTGAAGCTTTCTTT.

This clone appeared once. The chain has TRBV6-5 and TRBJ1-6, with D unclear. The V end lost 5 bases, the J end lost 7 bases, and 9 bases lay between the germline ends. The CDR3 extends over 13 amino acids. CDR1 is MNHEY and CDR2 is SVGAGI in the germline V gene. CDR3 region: CASSLTDNSPLHF. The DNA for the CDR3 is TGTGCCAGCAGTCTGACGGACAATTCACCCCTCCACTTT.

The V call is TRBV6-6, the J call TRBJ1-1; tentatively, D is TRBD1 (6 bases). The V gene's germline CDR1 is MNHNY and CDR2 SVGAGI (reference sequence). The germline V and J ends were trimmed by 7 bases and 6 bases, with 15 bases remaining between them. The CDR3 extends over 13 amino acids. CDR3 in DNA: TGTGCCAGCACAATAGGGACACTGGCTGAAGCTTTCTTT. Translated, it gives CASTIGTLAEAFF.

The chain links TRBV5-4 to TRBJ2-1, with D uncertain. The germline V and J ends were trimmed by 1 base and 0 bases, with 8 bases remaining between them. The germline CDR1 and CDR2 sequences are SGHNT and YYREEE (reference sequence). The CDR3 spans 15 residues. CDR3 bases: TGTGCCAGCAGCTTGAATGTTATCTCCTACAATGAGCAGTTCTTC. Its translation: CASSLNVISYNEQFF.

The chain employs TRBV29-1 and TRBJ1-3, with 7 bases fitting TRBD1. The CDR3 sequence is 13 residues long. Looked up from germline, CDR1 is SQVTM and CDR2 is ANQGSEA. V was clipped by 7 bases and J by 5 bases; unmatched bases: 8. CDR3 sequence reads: CSESQGPRNTIYF. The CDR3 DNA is TGCAGCGAATCACAGGGGCCCCGAAACACCATATATTTT.

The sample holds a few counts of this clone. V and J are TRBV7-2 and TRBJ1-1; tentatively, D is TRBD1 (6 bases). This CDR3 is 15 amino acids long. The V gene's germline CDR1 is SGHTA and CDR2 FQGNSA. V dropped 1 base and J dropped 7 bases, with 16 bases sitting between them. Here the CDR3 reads CASSLVVGGRGEAFF. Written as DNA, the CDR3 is TGTGCCAGCAGCTTAGTGGTAGGGGGTCGGGGTGAAGCTTTCTTT. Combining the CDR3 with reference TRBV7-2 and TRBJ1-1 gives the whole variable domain GAGVSQSPSNKVTEKGKDVELRCDPISGHTALYWYRQSLGQGLEFLIYFQGNSAPDKSGLPSDRFSAERTGGSVSTLTIQRTQQEDSAVYLCASSLVVGGRGEAFFGQGTRLTVV.

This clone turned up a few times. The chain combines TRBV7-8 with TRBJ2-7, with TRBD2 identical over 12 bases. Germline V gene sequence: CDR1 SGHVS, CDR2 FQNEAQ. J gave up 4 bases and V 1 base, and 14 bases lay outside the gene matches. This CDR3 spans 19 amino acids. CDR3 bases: TGTGCCAGCAGCTTAGGGATACTCCGGACTAGCGGGGTTGCGTACGAGCAGTACTTC. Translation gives CASSLGILRTSGVAYEQYF.

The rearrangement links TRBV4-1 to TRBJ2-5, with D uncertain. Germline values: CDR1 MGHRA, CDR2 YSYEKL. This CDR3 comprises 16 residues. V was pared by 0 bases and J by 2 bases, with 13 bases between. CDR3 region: CASSQDYSVVQETQYF. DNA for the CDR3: TGCGCCAGCAGCCAAGATTACTCGGTGGTACAAGAGACCCAGTACTTC.

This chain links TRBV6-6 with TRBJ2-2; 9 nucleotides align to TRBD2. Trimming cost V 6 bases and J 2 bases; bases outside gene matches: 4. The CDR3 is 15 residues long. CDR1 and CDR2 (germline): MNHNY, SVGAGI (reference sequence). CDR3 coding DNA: TGTGCCAGCAGCTTGACTAGCGGAAACACCGGGGAGCTGTTTTTT. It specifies CASSLTSGNTGELFF.

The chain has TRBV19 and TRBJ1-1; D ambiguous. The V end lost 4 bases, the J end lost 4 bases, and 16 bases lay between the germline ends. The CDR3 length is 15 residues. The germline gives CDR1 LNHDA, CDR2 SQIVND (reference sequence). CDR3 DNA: TGTGCCAGTAGTACCTACATTGATTGGGCCACTGAAGCTTTCTTT. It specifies CASSTYIDWATEAFF.

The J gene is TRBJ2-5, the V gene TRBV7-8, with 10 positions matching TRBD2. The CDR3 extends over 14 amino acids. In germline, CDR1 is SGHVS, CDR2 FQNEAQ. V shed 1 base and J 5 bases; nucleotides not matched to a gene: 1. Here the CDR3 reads CASSLELAGETQYF. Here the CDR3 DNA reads TGTGCCAGCAGCTTAGAACTAGCGGGGGAGACCCAGTACTTC.

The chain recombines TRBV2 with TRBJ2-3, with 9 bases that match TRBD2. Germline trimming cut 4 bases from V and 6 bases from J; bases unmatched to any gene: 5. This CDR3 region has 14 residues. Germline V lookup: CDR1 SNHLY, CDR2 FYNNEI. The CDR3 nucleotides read TGTGCCAGCAGTGTGGCTAGCGGGGTGGATACGCAGTATTTT. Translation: CASSVASGVDTQYF.

The CDR3 DNA follows: TGTGCCAGCAGCCCAAACCTAGCGGGAGGGTACAATGAGCAGTTCTTC. This encodes CASSPNLAGGYNEQFF. The V gene is TRBV7-9, the J gene TRBJ2-1; 12 bases align to TRBD2. The CDR3 is 16 amino acids. In germline, CDR1 is SEHNR, CDR2 FQNEAQ (reference sequence). J gave up 4 bases and V 5 bases, and 6 bases lay outside the gene matches.